This T cell receptor beta chain emerged from a study of Tregs in tolerant kidney transplant recipients. For this clone: No antigen is known for it.

Only in-frame clones appear in the TCRdb table, and some are missing; sequencing was by immunoSEQ multiplex PCR. Among around 66,000 clones listed, approximately 83% were seen once. CDR1 is MDHEN, CDR2 SYDVKM, per germline. The CDR3 covers 12 residues. V lost 11 bases, J lost 5 bases, and 15 bases lay in between. Whole-study findings and limits: Activated donor B cell expansion appeared to reveal the most relevant donor-specific TCRbeta repertoire.

The starting material was Tregs from blood, obtained before the transplant. This receptor was taken from a human donor who received a combined kidney and bone marrow transplant. The rearrangement joins TRBV28 to TRBJ2-5, with D possibly being TRBD1 or TRBD2 (5 bases each). In nucleotides, the CDR3 is TGTGCCTCAAGTAGGGACCCGGAGACCCAGTACTTC. This encodes CASSRDPETQYF.